This section outlines one T cell receptor (beta chain) sequence together with its context. The antigen is not known. Sorted subsets were CFSE-labeled and cultured approximately 5 days with allogeneic dendritic cells. FACS sorted CD4+ or CD8+ T cells into CD45RA+ naive and CD45RO+ memory. The method was immunoSEQ multiplex PCR; TCRdb's version includes in-frame clones alone and lacks a portion of them. The sample has some 18,000 clones, approximately 79% seen once. These data originate in a study of regulatory dendritic cells for organ transplantation. Study-level points and caveats: Memory CD8+ clonal expansion seemed more limited with regulatory than mature dendritic cells. Memory T cells were less diverse than naive, with memory CD8+ most oligoclonal.

Germline V lookup: CDR1 MNHNY, CDR2 SVGAGI (reference sequence). The V gene lost 2 bases and the J gene lost 4 bases, with 9 bases spanning the gap. CDR3 length: 14 residues. The source is a human donor in good health. Sequenced: memory CD4+ T cells from blood cultured with regulatory dendritic cells. Regarding subset: CD45RO+ memory T cells. This chain joins TRBV6-6 and TRBJ1-5; perhaps TRBD1 as D (6 bases). The CDR3 loop reads CASSYGQGNQPQHF. As DNA, the CDR3 is TGTGCCAGCAGTTACGGGCAGGGGAATCAGCCCCAGCATTTT.